Below are 26 T cell receptor beta chains sequenced from a single sample in a study of control samples from healthy donors and cancer patients. Assay used: immunoSEQ multiplex PCR; TCRdb lists only in-frame clones, some missing. The sample includes 100,000 to 150,000 clones, roughly 86% seen only once; the top ten take about 3%. The sample taken for sequencing was blood. Receptors were obtained from a man in his fifties or sixties in good health.

The table lists this clone with a few counts. This sequence joins TRBV30 and TRBJ1-2; tentatively, D is TRBD1 (5 bases). With 7 bases removed from V and 4 bases from J, the gap between germline ends came to 19 bases. The CDR3 extends over 14 amino acids. Per the germline V gene, CDR1 is GTSNPN and CDR2 is SVGIG (reference sequence). CDR3 in amino acids: CASTTQGGFYGYTF. The CDR3 coding sequence is TGTGCCTCTACCACGCAGGGTGGTTTCTATGGCTACACCTTC. Complete variable domain (other parts from reference TRBV30 and TRBJ1-2): SQTIHQWPATLVQPVGSPLSLECTVEGTSNPNLYWYRQAAGRGLQLLFYSVGIGQISSEVPQNLSASRPQDRQFILSSKKLLLSDSGFYLCASTTQGGFYGYTFGSGTRLTVV.

The CDR3 DNA is TGTGCCAGCACCGGACAGGGGTCGACTCCCTACGAGCAGTACTTC. Protein sequence: CASTGQGSTPYEQYF. The chain employs TRBV2 and TRBJ2-7; 9 bases are a match to TRBD1. V shed 7 bases, J shed 2 bases, and the junction held 9 bases outside the gene matches. CDR1 and CDR2 (germline): SNHLY, FYNNEI. CDR3 length: 15 residues.

This sequence joins TRBV19 and TRBJ1-2; D gene uncertain. There are 15 residues in the CDR3. The germline V and J ends were trimmed by 2 bases and 2 bases, with 12 bases remaining between them. Per the germline V gene, CDR1 is LNHDA and CDR2 is SQIVND (reference sequence). The CDR3 loop is CASSISWQANYGYTF. The CDR3 bases are TGTGCCAGTAGTATATCGTGGCAGGCGAACTATGGCTACACCTTC.

The V gene is TRBV5-6, the J gene TRBJ2-2; TRBD2 aligns across 10 bases. The CDR3 loop spans 17 amino acids. Looked up from germline, CDR1 is SGHDT and CDR2 is YYEEEE. The V gene end was trimmed by 2 bases and the J gene end by 0 bases; junction bases not matched to a gene: 4. CDR3 sequence (DNA): TGTGCCAGCAGCTTTCTAGCGGGGGCCTCGAACACCGGGGAGCTGTTTTTT. As protein: CASSFLAGASNTGELFF. Looking up the rest from reference TRBV5-6 and TRBJ2-2 gives the full variable domain: DAGVTQSPTHLIKTRGQQVTLRCSPKSGHDTVSWYQQALGQGPQFIFQYYEEEERQRGNFPDRFSGHQFPNYSSELNVNALLLGDSALYLCASSFLAGASNTGELFFGEGSRLTVL.

This clone has only a few counts. The same CDR3 also results from other DNA sequences found in this sample. The chain uses TRBV12-3 or TRBV12-4 and TRBJ1-1, with D tentatively TRBD1 (6 bases). This CDR3 comprises 13 residues. V lost 6 bases, J lost 2 bases, and 10 bases lay in between. This CDR3 is CASSWTENTEAFF. DNA of the CDR3: TGTGCCAGCAGCTGGACAGAAAACACTGAAGCTTTCTTT.

This clone was counted once. The chain has TRBV5-1 and TRBJ1-1, with D tentatively TRBD1 (6 bases). The CDR3 extends over 16 amino acids. Looked up from germline, CDR1 is SGHRS and CDR2 is YFSETQ. V lost 4 bases to trimming and J lost 3 bases, with 19 bases between them. DNA of the CDR3: TGCGCCAGCAGCCACCCAACAGGGCCACCAGACACTGAAGCTTTCTTT. Amino acids: CASSHPTGPPDTEAFF.

The chain is built from TRBV5-4 and TRBJ1-2; a weak D match, TRBD1 (6 bases). Germline V gene sequence: CDR1 SGHNT, CDR2 YYREEE (reference sequence). V lost 1 base and J lost 3, with 7 bases in between. This CDR3 spans 13 amino acids. CDR3 amino acids: CASSLNRDYGYTF. In nucleotides, the CDR3 is TGTGCCAGCAGCTTGAACAGGGACTATGGCTACACCTTC.

The chain uses TRBV10-3 and TRBJ2-4; perhaps TRBD2 as D (5 bases). CDR1 and CDR2 from the germline V gene are ENHRY and SYGVKD. V dropped 3 bases and J dropped 6 bases, with 12 bases sitting between them. CDR3 length equals 14 residues. CDR3 sequence (DNA): TGTGCCATCAGTGACGCCAGTCGGGGAAACATTCAGTACTTC. The encoded protein is CAISDASRGNIQYF.

V usage is TRBV28 and J usage is TRBJ2-3; 8 bases fit TRBD1. V was pared by 2 bases and J by 7 bases, with 8 bases of the junction left unmatched. Germline V CDR1 and CDR2: MDHEN, SYDVKM. This CDR3 is 15 amino acids long. The chain's CDR3 is CASSLGGQVLYTQYF. For the CDR3, the DNA is TGTGCCAGCAGTTTAGGGGGACAGGTGCTATATACGCAGTATTTT. Drawing the rest from reference TRBV28 and TRBJ2-3, the complete variable domain is DVKVTQSSRYLVKRTGEKVFLECVQDMDHENMFWYRQDPGLGLRLIYFSYDVKMKEKGDIPEGYSVSREKKERFSLILESASTNQTSMYLCASSLGGQVLYTQYFGPGTRLTVL.

The chain carries TRBV19 and TRBJ1-2, with unresolved D. CDR3 size: 14 residues. The germline gives CDR1 LNHDA, CDR2 SQIVND (reference sequence). The V gene lost 9 bases and the J gene lost 7 bases, with 21 bases spanning the gap. CDR3: CASTLVGSIVGYTF. The CDR3 nucleotides are TGTGCCAGCACTCTGGTCGGGTCGATTGTTGGCTACACCTTC.

The chain uses TRBV30 and TRBJ2-7; D assignment may be TRBD1 or TRBD2 (5 bases each). The CDR3 has 13 amino acids. Germline V gives CDR1 GTSNPN, CDR2 SVGIG (reference sequence). Trimming removed 1 base from V and 4 bases from J, with 11 bases in between. Written as DNA, the CDR3 is TGTGCCTGGAGTGCCAACGGGGCATACGAGCAGTACTTC. It codes for CAWSANGAYEQYF.

V gene TRBV30 combines with J gene TRBJ1-4, with no clear D. Germline CDR1 GTSNPN, CDR2 SVGIG (reference sequence). V gave up 3 bases and J gave up 9 bases, with 11 bases separating them. The CDR3 runs to 12 residues. CDR3 region: CAWSLTRKKLFF. In DNA form, the CDR3 reads TGTGCCTGGAGCCTCACGAGGAAAAAACTGTTTTTT.

This clone was counted only a few times. The chain joins TRBV28 to TRBJ2-3; TRBD2 agrees at 11 bases. CDR3 length: 16 residues. The junction had 9 bases not matched to a gene; V was cut back by 6 bases and J by 4 bases. Germline V gives CDR1 MDHEN, CDR2 SYDVKM. In nucleotides, the CDR3 is TGTGCCAGCAGGGAATTGACTAGCGGGATATCAGATACGCAGTATTTT. Translation gives CASRELTSGISDTQYF.

The chain links TRBV9 to TRBJ1-2; the D gene is possibly TRBD1 (6 bases). V lost 1 base and J lost 6, with 19 bases in between. The CDR3 totals 16 residues. Germline-derived CDR1 and CDR2 are SGDLS and YYNGEE. CDR3 sequence (DNA): TGTGCCAGCAGCGTACGACAGGCCACCCTCGGGGATGGCTACACCTTC. The encoded protein is CASSVRQATLGDGYTF.

This chain joins TRBV19 and TRBJ1-4, with 8 bases lining up with TRBD1. This CDR3 is built from 16 residues. CDR1 and CDR2 from the germline V gene are LNHDA and SQIVND (reference sequence). J gave up 2 bases and V 2 bases, and 4 bases lay outside the gene matches. CDR3 sequence reads: CASSIFQGATNEKLFF. DNA of the CDR3: TGTGCCAGTAGTATATTCCAGGGGGCGACTAATGAAAAACTGTTTTTT.

This clone was seen once. This sequence joins TRBV7-2 and TRBJ2-2; D not certain. This CDR3 comprises 15 residues. From germline, CDR1 is SGHTA and CDR2 FQGNSA. V lost 5 bases, J lost 3 bases, and 13 bases lay in between. The DNA for the CDR3 is TGTGCCAGCAGCCCCAGCTTAGGATACACCGGGGAGCTGTTTTTT. Translated: CASSPSLGYTGELFF.

The chain employs TRBV6-4 and TRBJ2-2; D may match TRBD1 or TRBD2 (6 bases each). Germline assignment: CDR1 MRHNA and CDR2 SNTAGT. The CDR3 has 16 residues. The ends were cut back, 2 bases at V and 0 bases at J, with 10 bases in the middle. The CDR3 DNA reads as TGTGCCAGCAGTGACGCCGGGGGCGCGAACACCGGGGAGCTGTTTTTT. It encodes CASSDAGGANTGELFF.

This chain connects TRBV5-1 to TRBJ2-3; D is unresolved. V lost 5 bases, J lost 0 bases, and 4 bases lay in between. The germline CDR1 and CDR2 sequences are SGHRS and YFSETQ. The CDR3 is made up of 12 amino acids. The CDR3 sequence is CASSRSTDTQYF. CDR3 DNA: TGCGCCAGCAGTCGTAGCACAGATACGCAGTATTTT. Full variable domain (remainder filled in from reference TRBV5-1 and TRBJ2-3): KAGVTQTPRYLIKTRGQQVTLSCSPISGHRSVSWYQQTPGQGLQFLFEYFSETQRNKGNFPGRFSGRQFSNSRSEMNVSTLELGDSALYLCASSRSTDTQYFGPGTRLTVL.

The CDR3 DNA reads TGTGCCACCAGTGATTTATCAGTTAAATTCTACGAGCAGTACTTC. Translating gives CATSDLSVKFYEQYF. The rearrangement links TRBV24-1 to TRBJ2-7; D gene uncertain. Between the trimmed V and J ends, which lost 1 base and 3 bases, there was a span of 12 bases. This CDR3 is 15 amino acids long. In germline, CDR1 is KGHDR, CDR2 SFDVKD.

The chain employs TRBV7-2 and TRBJ2-7; D unresolved. In germline, CDR1 is SGHTA, CDR2 FQGNSA. V lost 5 bases and J lost 4, with 9 bases in between. CDR3 length: 12 residues. The chain's CDR3 is CASSRQGYEQYF. CDR3 sequence (DNA): TGTGCCAGCAGCCGTCAAGGGTACGAGCAGTACTTC.

This sequence joins TRBV6-2 or TRBV6-3 and TRBJ1-2; D may be TRBD1 (6 bases). With 5 bases removed from V and 1 base from J, the gap between germline ends came to 20 bases. The CDR3 is 17 residues long. Germline loops: CDR1 MNHEY, CDR2 SVGEGT. CDR3 bases: TGTGCCAGCAGTCCCGCACCTGGACAGCTCAATAACTATGGCTACACCTTC. Protein product: CASSPAPGQLNNYGYTF.

The chain is built from TRBV30 and TRBJ1-1; D gene uncertain. Per the germline V gene, CDR1 is GTSNPN and CDR2 is SVGIG (reference sequence). V was cut by 0 bases and J by 3 bases, with 11 bases left in between. The length of the CDR3 is 14 residues. The CDR3 DNA reads TGTGCCTGGAGTGTGGGAGGGCTTCACACTGAAGCTTTCTTT. Protein product: CAWSVGGLHTEAFF. Full variable domain (missing parts from reference TRBV30 and TRBJ1-1): SQTIHQWPATLVQPVGSPLSLECTVEGTSNPNLYWYRQAAGRGLQLLFYSVGIGQISSEVPQNLSASRPQDRQFILSSKKLLLSDSGFYLCAWSVGGLHTEAFFGQGTRLTVV.

The chain has TRBV6-5 and TRBJ2-6, with D hard to call. This CDR3 has 15 amino acids. The V and J ends lost 6 bases and 0 bases respectively, with 9 bases between them. CDR1 is MNHEY, CDR2 SVGAGI, per germline. The CDR3 here is CASRTASSGANVLTF. The CDR3 region has the DNA TGTGCCAGCAGGACTGCAAGCTCTGGGGCCAACGTCCTGACTTTC.

The gene calls are TRBV11-3 and TRBJ2-7; 7 bases fit TRBD1. The V gene end was trimmed by 6 bases and the J gene end by 3 bases; junction bases not matched to a gene: 14. CDR3 length: 16 residues. Germline V CDR1 and CDR2: SGHNT, YENEEA. CDR3 sequence (DNA): TGTGCCAGCAGAAAAACCGCCGGGACAGAGGTCTACGAGCAGTACTTC. Residues: CASRKTAGTEVYEQYF.

The genes are TRBV7-9 and TRBJ2-2; D unclear. The CDR3 totals 15 residues. The germline gives CDR1 SEHNR, CDR2 FQNEAQ (reference sequence). V shed 2 bases and J shed 4 bases, with 11 bases lying between them. The DNA of the CDR3 is TGTGCCAGCAGCTTACGGGCCTTGGCCACCGGGGAGCTGTTTTTT. Its protein is CASSLRALATGELFF.

The V call is TRBV12-3 or TRBV12-4, the J call TRBJ1-2; 8 positions agree with TRBD1. V shed 7 bases, J shed 7 bases, and the junction held 5 bases outside the gene matches. The CDR3 spans 12 residues. The CDR3, as DNA: TGTGCCAGCATCCGGGACAGGTCTGGCTACACCTTC. Amino acids: CASIRDRSGYTF.